The present TCR beta chain was sequenced within a study of cytomegalovirus exposure and HLA in healthy donors. Across the whole study: Among several hundred genotyped donors, about 85% fell in the Caucasian-associated ancestry cluster. Study-wide results and caveats: Among CMV-associated TCR beta chains, most appeared HLA-restricted in a later analysis. A later analysis, which compared TCR beta chains of equal frequency, found the HLA-associated ones more clonally expanded.

Remarks on this clone: Its antigen is still unknown.

Looked up from germline, CDR1 is SGHNT and CDR2 is YYREEE (reference sequence). The CDR3 has 14 residues. V shed 5 bases, J shed 6 bases, and the junction held 6 bases outside the gene matches. A multiplex PCR was run with 60 Vbeta primers and 13 Jbeta primers. TCRdb keeps only in-frame clones here, not all; method: immunoSEQ multiplex PCR. This table has 100,000 or so clones, 69% appearing once. The J gene is TRBJ2-4, the V gene TRBV5-4, with TRBD1 matching 9 bases. Sequenced material: PBMCs. This receptor was obtained from a young man in good health and CMV-seronegative. The CDR3 spells CASRPDRGRNIQYF. The CDR3 region has the DNA TGTGCCAGCAGGCCGGACAGGGGTAGAAACATTCAGTACTTC.